A selection of T cell receptor beta chains follows, all from one sample in a study of blood T cell repertoires in COVID-19. Profiled with immunoSEQ multiplex PCR; TCRdb holds only in-frame clones, not every one. This sample carries about 29,000 clones, roughly 90% of them seen once, and the ten largest clones take about 3.2%. Source material: peripheral blood. These receptors were collected from a human donor in a cohort sampled during active COVID-19. The CDR3 runs from the conserved cysteine through the conserved F or W. Fields, in order: D gene, clone size, J gene, V gene, CDR3 protein, CDR3 DNA. The D gene is left open where the match is weak. Size is stated for part of the rows, as once, few or many counts, or as a class when the clone is expanded.

. | . | TRBJ2-7 | TRBV1 | CTSSQPGLLPYEQYF | TGCACCAGCAGCCAACCGGGACTACTTCCCTACGAGCAGTACTTC
. | . | TRBJ2-3 | TRBV11-2 | CASSLSRRDTQYF | TGTGCCAGCAGCCTTAGTAGGAGGGATACGCAGTATTTT
TRBD2 | . | TRBJ2-1 | TRBV6-4 | CASSEAAGGYNEQFF | TGTGCCAGCAGTGAGGCGGCGGGGGGATACAATGAGCAGTTCTTC
TRBD1 | . | TRBJ1-1 | TRBV5-1 | CASSLTGDGVNTEAFF | TGCGCCAGCAGCCTAACAGGGGATGGGGTGAACACTGAAGCTTTCTTT
TRBD2 | . | TRBJ2-3 | TRBV10-3 | CAISESSGGTDTQYF | TGTGCCATCAGTGAGTCAAGCGGGGGGACAGATACGCAGTATTTT
TRBD2 | . | TRBJ2-5 | TRBV11-2 | CASSSTGGPGTQYF | TGTGCCAGCAGTTCCACGGGGGGGCCGGGGACCCAGTACTTC
TRBD1 | . | TRBJ2-1 | TRBV4-1 | CASSQEAFRGLRNEQFF | TGCGCCAGCAGCCAAGAGGCCTTCAGGGGGCTTCGGAATGAGCAGTTCTTC
. | few | TRBJ1-3 | TRBV4-2 | CASSPNADTIYF | TGTGCCAGCAGCCCCAATGCAGACACCATATATTTT
. | . | TRBJ1-1 | TRBV27 | CASRLTWTLNTEAFF | TGTGCCAGCAGGCTAACCTGGACACTAAACACTGAAGCTTTCTTT
. | . | TRBJ2-2 | TRBV18 | CASSPSRNTGELFF | TGTGCCAGCTCACCAAGTAGGAACACCGGGGAGCTGTTTTTT
. | . | TRBJ2-1 | TRBV19 | CASSMQGQQAYNEQFF | TGTGCCAGTAGTATGCAAGGACAGCAGGCCTACAATGAGCAGTTCTTC
TRBD1 | . | TRBJ2-1 | TRBV27 | CASSLNRGSYNEQFF | TGTGCCAGCAGTCTCAACAGGGGCTCCTACAATGAGCAGTTCTTC
. | . | TRBJ2-5 | TRBV28 | CASSRGAKETQYF | TGTGCCAGCAGTCGGGGGGCGAAGGAGACCCAGTACTTC
. | . | TRBJ2-1 | TRBV6-6 | CASSYSGGQFF | TGTGCCAGCAGTTACTCGGGGGGGCAGTTCTTC
TRBD1 | . | TRBJ2-7 | TRBV5-1 | CASSNRGLQTYEQYF | TGCGCCAGCAGCAACAGGGGGCTCCAAACCTACGAGCAGTACTTC
. | . | TRBJ1-3 | TRBV6-6 | CASSYLRGGSGNTIYF | TGTGCCAGCAGTTACCTAAGGGGAGGGAGTGGAAACACCATATATTTT
. | once | TRBJ2-1 | TRBV19 | CASRPRESAPLVF | TGTGCCAGTAGACCCCGGGAAAGCGCCCCCCTAGTCTTC
. | . | TRBJ1-2 | TRBV6-2/TRBV6-3 | CASSSWTVNYGYTF | TGTGCCAGCAGTTCTTGGACAGTGAACTATGGCTACACCTTC
TRBD1 | few | TRBJ1-2 | TRBV13 | CASSLMGSVRQGVYGYTF | TGTGCCAGCAGCTTAATGGGTTCGGTCCGACAGGGAGTCTATGGCTACACCTTC